This is a list of T cell receptor beta chains from one sample in a study of OX40 agonist ivuxolimab in advanced cancers. Data came from immunoSEQ multiplex PCR; TCRdb stores just in-frame clones and leaves some out. This table holds roughly 74,000 clones, approximately 88% found once. Sequencing used CD4+ or CD8+ T cells sorted from blood, obtained in a trial of the OX40 agonist ivuxolimab. Source of these receptors: an adult with an advanced solid tumor such as melanoma, head and neck, liver or kidney cancer. The conserved cysteine and the conserved F or W are not part of the CDR3 here. Each record gives: V gene, J gene, D gene, CDR3 protein. The D gene is left open where the match is weak.

TRBV19	TRBJ2-3	-	ASSIADWSTDTQY
TRBV5-1	TRBJ2-7	-	ASSDQGQETRYEQY
TRBV19	TRBJ2-1	TRBD2	ASRRAGAYNEQF
TRBV2	TRBJ2-2	-	ASSGQGSGTGELF
TRBV19	TRBJ1-1	-	ASSTRERNTEAF
TRBV7-3	TRBJ1-2	-	ASTIQAYDRVYGYT
TRBV2	TRBJ2-4	-	ASRQDSAKNIQY
TRBV6-5	TRBJ2-3	TRBD1	AGGRGPDTQY
TRBV7-9	TRBJ2-2	TRBD2	AQGTSGGQHRELF
TRBV28	TRBJ2-3	-	AGQSEGSRDTQY
TRBV5-1	TRBJ1-1	-	ASRPGRNTEAF
TRBV4-2	TRBJ1-2	TRBD1	ASSQGQGAHYGYT
TRBV4-2	TRBJ2-4	-	ASSQTYENIQY
TRBV21-1	TRBJ2-7	-	ASRDRAYEQY
TRBV4-2	TRBJ1-6	-	ASSQESGAGNSPLH
TRBV7-2	TRBJ2-7	TRBD2	ASSLVSGRWSEQY
TRBV6-1	TRBJ1-1	-	ASRSRVRNTEAF
TRBV5-6	TRBJ2-3	TRBD1	ASSLRTGGTATQY
TRBV30	TRBJ2-5	-	AWNPGSSETQY
TRBV19	TRBJ1-5	-	ASSMLGDQPQH
TRBV10-1	TRBJ2-7	TRBD1	ASSEARGPRYEQY
TRBV7-2	TRBJ2-1	TRBD2	ASSPRTSGTYNEQF
TRBV4-2	TRBJ2-3	TRBD1	ASSQDGTGGRNTDTQY
TRBV7-2	TRBJ2-3	-	ASSSPGEITDTQY
TRBV5-6	TRBJ2-3	-	ASSFASSIQGY
TRBV30	TRBJ1-2	TRBD1	AWSGTPGQLRGYT
TRBV9	TRBJ1-2	-	ASSVGGGNYGYT
TRBV9	TRBJ2-5	-	ASTPSSGPETQY
TRBV27	TRBJ2-3	-	ATALQSSTDTQY
TRBV9	TRBJ2-5	TRBD1	ASSHPRGQAFQETQY
TRBV2	TRBJ2-3	TRBD2	ASSYRWREAYTDTQY
TRBV6-6	TRBJ2-1	-	ASSPKDEQF
TRBV5-4	TRBJ1-1	-	ASSLAGMIIEAEAF
TRBV4-3	TRBJ2-5	-	ASSQDGGGWEQY
TRBV28	TRBJ1-1	-	ASSKAGMNTEAF
TRBV7-9	TRBJ2-6	-	ATLTGLSFTGANVLT
TRBV30	TRBJ2-3	TRBD2	AWGLVVRDTQY
TRBV30	TRBJ1-2	TRBD1	AWSVTGAEGYT
TRBV11-2	TRBJ1-1	TRBD1	ASSLERLKGDRGMNTEAF
TRBV4-3	TRBJ1-5	-	ASSQVARNQPQH
TRBV7-3	TRBJ2-2	TRBD1	ASSPNRGLSTGELF
TRBV7-9	TRBJ1-4	-	ASSPGLTNEKLF
TRBV28	TRBJ2-7	-	ASSLGYEQY
TRBV7-6	TRBJ2-4	-	ASSPGVGAKNIQY
TRBV28	TRBJ2-7	-	ASSLSGSSYEQY
TRBV29-1	TRBJ2-1	TRBD2	SGTQTSGPEQF
TRBV5-4	TRBJ2-3	TRBD2	ASRAGLGARGRSDTQY
TRBV15	TRBJ1-2	-	ATRIGQTYGYT
TRBV2	TRBJ1-1	TRBD1	ASSTGGRGTEAF
TRBV7-3	TRBJ2-5	-	ASSLVGGETQY
TRBV6-5	TRBJ1-2	TRBD1	ASSPRQGGGYT